These 19 T cell receptor beta chains share one sample of origin, sequenced in a study of shared clonotypes between healthy human individuals. Assay used: immunoSEQ multiplex PCR; TCRdb lists only in-frame clones, some missing. The sample records about 680,000 clones, roughly 73% being singletons. The specimen sequenced was memory CD4+ T cells sorted from blood. Subset noted: CD45RA-negative fraction. The origin of the receptors is a woman aged 25 to 39 in good health.

A remark on this clone: A far larger clone is a single base away, which makes a read error likely. Other DNA sequences in this sample translate to the same CDR3. The chain uses TRBV18 and TRBJ1-5; TRBD1 matches 10 bases. V shed 4 bases and J 5 bases; nucleotides not matched to a gene: 2. Germline values: CDR1 KGHSH, CDR2 LQKENI. CDR3 length equals 14 residues. This chain's CDR3 is CASSLTGGDQPQHF. CDR3 sequence (DNA): TGTGCCAGCTCACTGACAGGGGGCGATCAGCCCCAGCATTTT.

J is TRBJ1-1 and V is TRBV29-1; D is unclear. Germline V gene sequence: CDR1 SQVTM, CDR2 ANQGSEA. This CDR3 is 11 amino acids long. The V end was cut by 4 bases, the J end by 1 base, with 4 bases between. The CDR3 loop reads CSVAENTEAFF. The CDR3 DNA reads as TGCAGCGTTGCCGAGAACACTGAAGCTTTCTTT.

The gene calls are TRBV7-9 and TRBJ2-3; D is undetermined. V gave up 5 bases and J gave up 9 bases, with 12 bases separating them. The CDR3 sequence is 12 residues long. Germline CDR1 SEHNR, CDR2 FQNEAQ (reference sequence). The CDR3 here is CASSPYADTQYF. The CDR3 nucleotides read TGTGCCAGCAGCCCTTATGCCGACACGCAGTATTTT. Full variable domain (outside the CDR3, taken from reference TRBV7-9 and TRBJ2-3): DTGVSQNPRHKITKRGQNVTFRCDPISEHNRLYWYRQTLGQGPEFLTYFQNEAQLEKSRLLSDRFSAERPKGSFSTLEIQRTEQGDSAMYLCASSPYADTQYFGPGTRLTVL.

This chain links TRBV6-4 with TRBJ2-6; no clear D gene. CDR3 size: 15 residues. Germline V lookup: CDR1 MRHNA, CDR2 SNTAGT. Trimming removed 3 bases from V and 2 bases from J, with 8 bases in between. CDR3 nucleotides: TGTGCCAGCAGTGATTCGGCTGCTGGGGCCAACGTCCTGACTTTC. Translation gives CASSDSAAGANVLTF.

The rearrangement links TRBV11-2 to TRBJ2-7; D is uncertain. V was shortened by 3 bases and J by 5 bases, with 8 bases between the two germline ends. The germline CDR1 and CDR2 sequences are SGHAT and FQNNGV. The CDR3 runs to 12 residues. The CDR3 coding sequence is TGTGCCAGCAGCTTGACTTCCGACGAGCAGTACTTC. It codes for CASSLTSDEQYF.

This clone was recorded a few times. The rearrangement joins TRBV7-2 to TRBJ2-7, with 12 bases that match TRBD2. In germline, CDR1 is SGHTA, CDR2 FQGNSA. The CDR3 extends over 16 amino acids. V lost 5 bases and J lost 6; bases outside the gene matches: 11. The CDR3 protein is CASSPQPLAGGIEQYF. The CDR3 DNA reads as TGTGCCAGCAGCCCCCAGCCCCTAGCGGGAGGGATCGAGCAGTACTTC.

A word on this clone: This sequence is one base from a far larger clone and is likely a read error. Other DNA sequences within the sample encode an identical CDR3. The J gene is TRBJ2-7, the V gene TRBV5-1; TRBD1 agrees at 9 bases. Germline loops: CDR1 SGHRS, CDR2 YFSETQ. This CDR3 region has 15 residues. Trimming took 0 bases from V and 7 from J; bases not matched to a gene: 8. DNA of the CDR3: TGCGCCAGCAGCTTGGGGGACAGGGACTTCTATGAGCAGTACTTC. Its translation is CASSLGDRDFYEQYF.

V and J are TRBV4-1 and TRBJ2-3, with D possibly TRBD2 on 6 matching bases. The CDR3 spans 15 residues. V was pared by 5 bases and J by 2 bases, with 14 bases between. The germline V gene has CDR1 MGHRA and CDR2 YSYEKL. CDR3 sequence: CASSSSGYSTDTQYF. CDR3 nucleotide sequence: TGCGCCAGCAGCTCCAGCGGGTACTCCACAGATACGCAGTATTTT.

The table lists this clone with a few counts. This chain joins TRBV7-2 and TRBJ1-1, with D hard to call. Germline CDR1 and CDR2: SGHTA and FQGNSA. Trimming took 3 bases from V and 0 from J, leaving 5 bases between them. The CDR3 loop spans 13 amino acids. The CDR3: CASSFWMNTEAFF. The CDR3, as DNA: TGTGCCAGCAGCTTTTGGATGAACACTGAAGCTTTCTTT.

This rearrangement joins TRBV19 to TRBJ2-7, with D possibly matching TRBD1 (6 bases). CDR1 LNHDA and CDR2 SQIVND come from the germline V gene (reference sequence). V lost 4 bases and J 7 bases, leaving 14 bases between the germline ends. The CDR3 runs to 13 residues. This chain's CDR3 is CASSKKDRLEQYF. The DNA for the CDR3 is TGTGCCAGTAGTAAAAAAGACAGGTTAGAGCAGTACTTC.

The chain combines TRBV15 with TRBJ2-1; weak D call: TRBD1 (6 bases). The ends were cut back, 5 bases at V and 3 bases at J, with 17 bases in the middle. This CDR3 comprises 16 residues. Per germline, CDR1 LNHNV and CDR2 YYDKDF (reference sequence). This CDR3 reads CATSRGHPTFYNEQFF. The CDR3 nucleotides are TGTGCCACCAGCCGGGGACACCCCACCTTCTACAATGAGCAGTTCTTC. Full variable domain (missing parts from reference TRBV15 and TRBJ2-1): DAMVIQNPRYQVTQFGKPVTLSCSQTLNHNVMYWYQQKSSQAPKLLFHYYDKDFNNEADTPDNFQSRRPNTSFCFLDIRSPGLGDTAMYLCATSRGHPTFYNEQFFGPGTRLTVL.

The chain is built from TRBV2 and TRBJ2-6; a possible D gene is TRBD1 (6 bases). This CDR3 is built from 18 residues. Germline CDR1 and CDR2: SNHLY and FYNNEI. V was cut by 2 bases and J by 0 bases, with 14 bases left in between. The CDR3 nucleotides read TGTGCCAGCAGTGAATTCGGGACACGAGCCTCTGGGGCCAACGTCCTGACTTTC. Translated, it gives CASSEFGTRASGANVLTF.

The chain employs TRBV2 and TRBJ1-5, with 7 positions matching TRBD1. The CDR3 loop spans 15 amino acids. J lost 1 base, V lost 2 bases, and 2 bases had no gene match. Germline CDR1 and CDR2: SNHLY and FYNNEI. The CDR3 spells CASSEKTGSNQPQHF. The CDR3 DNA is TGTGCCAGCAGTGAAAAGACAGGGAGCAATCAGCCCCAGCATTTT.

The chain uses TRBV9 and TRBJ2-7; the D gene is possibly TRBD1 (7 bases). Trimming pared 5 bases from V and 5 bases from J, leaving 14 bases between. The CDR3 contains 13 residues. The germline V gene encodes CDR1 SGDLS and CDR2 YYNGEE. CDR3 coding DNA: TGTGCCAGCAGTTACGACAGGGAGGACGAGCAGTACTTC. This translates into CASSYDREDEQYF.

This clone is a singleton in its sample. The chain employs TRBV5-1 and TRBJ2-7, with 9 bases identical to TRBD1. Germline assignment: CDR1 SGHRS and CDR2 YFSETQ. The CDR3 has 14 amino acids. With 4 bases clipped from V and 4 bases from J, the junction kept 6 bases outside the gene matches. The CDR3 DNA sequence: TGCGCCAGCAGCCAGGACAGGGGAGGATACGAGCAGTACTTC. It translates to CASSQDRGGYEQYF.

The gene calls are TRBV28 and TRBJ2-7; 10 bases align to TRBD1. Trimming cost V 1 base and J 4 bases; bases outside gene matches: 4. Looked up from germline, CDR1 is MDHEN and CDR2 is SYDVKM. This CDR3 spans 15 amino acids. CDR3 residues: CASSLFDRGRYEQYF. For the CDR3, the DNA is TGTGCCAGCAGTTTATTCGACAGGGGGCGGTACGAGCAGTACTTC.

This clone was counted a few times. The chain links TRBV5-1 to TRBJ2-1, with D tentatively TRBD1 or TRBD2 (5 bases each). This CDR3 is 13 amino acids long. CDR1 and CDR2 (germline): SGHRS, YFSETQ. Trimming removed 3 bases at V and 4 bases at J, with 8 bases between. The CDR3 nucleotides read TGCGCCAGCAGCTCGGGACGGTACAATGAGCAGTTCTTC. Residues: CASSSGRYNEQFF.

This chain joins TRBV18 and TRBJ1-2, with 7 positions matching TRBD1. Per germline, CDR1 KGHSH and CDR2 LQKENI. Trimming took 3 bases from V and 7 from J; bases not matched to a gene: 11. This CDR3 has 15 amino acids. CDR3 DNA: TGTGCCAGCTCACCCCGGGACAGCCGACAGGGTGGCTACACCTTC. The encoded protein is CASSPRDSRQGGYTF.

The rearrangement uses TRBV27 and TRBJ2-3; no clear D. V was clipped by 2 bases and J by 0 bases, with 15 bases between them. This CDR3 has 17 residues. CDR1 MNHEY and CDR2 SMNVEV come from the germline V gene (reference sequence). CDR3 sequence (DNA): TGTGCCAGCAGTTTAAGGGCCCCCCCCCTAAGCACAGATACGCAGTATTTT. Its protein is CASSLRAPPLSTDTQYF.